Listed below are T cell receptor beta chains from one sample, sequenced in a study of T cell responses to AZD1222 COVID-19 vaccine. Sequenced by immunoSEQ multiplex PCR; TCRdb stores in-frame clones only, minus some. The top ten clones hold approximately 1.4% of a sample with roughly 200,000 clones, about 92% of them seen once. The sample consisted of peripheral blood, taken on day 0 of AZD1222 vaccination. These receptors were collected from an adult in good health. The CDR3 runs from the conserved cysteine through the conserved F or W. A D gene is named only where the DNA matches it firmly. Clone size appears in some rows only: once, few, many, or a class for an expanded clone.

D	V	size	J	CDR3	DNA
-	TRBV7-9	-	TRBJ2-3	CASSPAFEDTQYF	TGTGCCAGCAGCCCGGCTTTCGAGGATACGCAGTATTTT
-	TRBV20-1	-	TRBJ1-1	CSASRDLNTEAFF	TGCAGTGCTAGTCGGGACCTAAACACTGAAGCTTTCTTT
-	TRBV28	-	TRBJ1-2	CASTTATGRWYGYTF	TGTGCCAGCACCACGGCGACAGGCCGGTGGTATGGCTACACCTTC
-	TRBV27	-	TRBJ2-3	CASRLGDTQYF	TGTGCCAGCAGGCTAGGCGATACGCAGTATTTT
-	TRBV7-9	-	TRBJ1-3	CASSRSWENTIYF	TGTGCCAGCAGTCGTAGCTGGGAAAACACCATATATTTT
TRBD1	TRBV19	-	TRBJ1-4	CASRTGSLNEKLFF	TGTGCCAGTAGGACAGGGAGCCTCAATGAAAAACTGTTTTTT
-	TRBV7-8	-	TRBJ2-5	CASSLAVGDSETQYF	TGTGCCAGCAGCTTAGCTGTGGGGGATTCAGAGACCCAGTACTTC
TRBD2	TRBV30	once	TRBJ2-3	CAWTISGGAVRWDTQYF	TGTGCCTGGACCATTAGCGGGGGGGCTGTTCGTTGGGATACGCAGTATTTT
TRBD2	TRBV2	-	TRBJ2-1	CASSERASGGANEQFF	TGTGCCAGCAGTGAAAGGGCTAGCGGGGGGGCTAATGAGCAGTTCTTC
-	TRBV14	-	TRBJ1-2	CASSKRQVPLNYGYTF	TGTGCCAGCAGCAAGCGACAGGTTCCTCTGAACTATGGCTACACCTTC
TRBD1	TRBV5-1	-	TRBJ2-7	CASSLAPGQGSYEQYF	TGCGCCAGCAGCTTAGCGCCGGGACAGGGTTCCTACGAGCAGTACTTC
TRBD2	TRBV7-8	-	TRBJ2-3	CASSLRTSGLTDTQYF	TGTGCCAGCAGCCTTCGGACTAGCGGCCTCACAGATACGCAGTATTTT
TRBD1	TRBV6-6	-	TRBJ1-5	CASSPPGQGPNQPQHF	TGTGCCAGCAGCCCCCCCGGACAGGGCCCTAATCAGCCCCAGCATTTT
-	TRBV4-1	-	TRBJ2-1	CASSQEEGALYNEQFF	TGCGCCAGCAGCCAAGAGGAAGGGGCCCTATACAATGAGCAGTTCTTC
-	TRBV19	-	TRBJ2-2	CASSKKRVDRNTGELFF	TGTGCCAGTAGCAAAAAGCGCGTGGATCGAAACACCGGGGAGCTGTTTTTT
-	TRBV6-5	-	TRBJ1-2	CASREGGGRSTF	TGTGCCAGCAGAGAGGGGGGGGGCCGGTCCACCTTC
-	TRBV6-5	-	TRBJ1-5	CASRLHGNQPQHF	TGTGCCAGCAGATTACATGGGAATCAGCCCCAGCATTTT
-	TRBV6-5	-	TRBJ2-7	CASSYLPSSYEQYF	TGTGCCAGCAGTTATCTTCCGAGCTCCTACGAGCAGTACTTC
TRBD1	TRBV11-2	few	TRBJ2-3	CASSLEGAGQGPDTQYF	TGTGCCAGCAGCTTAGAGGGGGCGGGACAGGGACCAGATACGCAGTATTTT
-	TRBV28	-	TRBJ1-4	CASGGAGKLFF	TGTGCCAGCGGGGGGGCCGGAAAACTGTTTTTT
-	TRBV19	-	TRBJ1-5	CASSIFDSNQPQHF	TGTGCCAGTAGTATTTTCGATAGCAATCAGCCCCAGCATTTT
-	TRBV20-1	-	TRBJ1-5	CSASDGGGQPQHF	TGCAGTGCTAGTGATGGGGGGGGTCAGCCCCAGCATTTT